The 32 T cell receptor beta chains in this list originate from one sample, sequenced in a study of blood T cell repertoires in COVID-19. TCRdb keeps only in-frame clones here, not all; method: immunoSEQ multiplex PCR. The sample has some 240,000 clones, roughly 82% seen once. The specimen was peripheral blood. The source is a man aged 50 to 60 with active or convalescent COVID-19.

The chain employs TRBV27 and TRBJ2-1; 7 nucleotides align to TRBD2. CDR3 length equals 14 residues. The J segment lost 5 bases and the V segment lost 4 bases, leaving 5 bases of the junction unmatched. CDR1 and CDR2 (germline): MNHEY, SMNVEV (reference sequence). The CDR3 DNA reads as TGTGCCAGCAGTTCGGCGGGAGCGAACAATGAGCAGTTCTTC. It specifies CASSSAGANNEQFF.

The chain combines TRBV9 with TRBJ2-1; D may be TRBD1 (5 bases). Per germline, CDR1 SGDLS and CDR2 YYNGEE. Trimming removed 3 bases from V and 5 bases from J, with 18 bases in between. The CDR3 consists of 16 residues. In DNA form, the CDR3 reads TGTGCCAGCAGCGGAAGACAGATCACGACCGACAATGAGCAGTTCTTC. This translates into CASSGRQITTDNEQFF.

V is TRBV29-1 and J is TRBJ2-1; D unresolved. Germline values: CDR1 SQVTM, CDR2 ANQGSEA. This CDR3 has 12 amino acids. The germline V and J ends were trimmed by 3 bases and 2 bases, with 5 bases remaining between them. As DNA, the CDR3 is TGCAGCGTTGAGGGCACCTACAATGAGCAGTTCTTC. Its protein is CSVEGTYNEQFF.

The CDR3 loop reads CASRADSLGGYTF. In DNA form, the CDR3 reads TGTGCCAGCAGAGCGGACAGCCTCGGCGGATACACCTTC. The chain joins TRBV7-3 to TRBJ1-2, with D possibly being TRBD1 (6 bases). V was pared by 6 bases and J by 11 bases, with 19 bases between. CDR1 SGHTA and CDR2 FQGTGA come from the germline V gene. The CDR3 covers 13 residues.

This clone was detected only a few times. The V call is TRBV5-6, the J call TRBJ1-5, with a tentative D call TRBD1 (5 bases). Germline V gene sequence: CDR1 SGHDT, CDR2 YYEEEE. This CDR3 region has 15 residues. Between the trimmed V and J ends, which lost 0 bases and 2 bases, there was a span of 9 bases. Written as DNA, the CDR3 is TGTGCCAGCAGCTTGGGTCAGGGTGGCAATCAGCCCCAGCATTTT. Its protein product is CASSLGQGGNQPQHF.

The chain employs TRBV7-8 and TRBJ1-2, with D possibly TRBD1 on 5 matching bases. CDR1 SGHVS and CDR2 FQNEAQ come from the germline V gene. This CDR3 spans 13 amino acids. The V end was cut by 6 bases, the J end by 3 bases, with 11 bases between. The CDR3 here is CASSTRVHYGYTF. The CDR3 DNA is TGTGCCAGCAGTACCAGGGTTCACTATGGCTACACCTTC. Based on the CDR3 plus reference TRBV7-8 and TRBJ1-2, the full variable domain is GAGVSQSPRYKVAKRGQDVALRCDPISGHVSLFWYQQALGQGPEFLTYFQNEAQLDKSGLPSDRFFAERPEGSVSTLKIQRTQQEDSAVYLCASSTRVHYGYTFGSGTRLTVV.

The chain links TRBV27 to TRBJ2-6; 7 nucleotides match TRBD2. The CDR3 covers 18 residues. Unmatched junction bases numbered 11, after V lost 6 bases and J lost 0 bases. Germline CDR1 reads MNHEY; CDR2 reads SMNVEV (reference sequence). The CDR3 nucleotides read TGTGCCAGCAGCTCCGGGGGGACTTCTTTCTCTGGGGCCAACGTCCTGACTTTC. It translates to CASSSGGTSFSGANVLTF.

The rearrangement links TRBV5-1 to TRBJ2-7; TRBD2 agrees at 7 bases. The V gene's germline CDR1 is SGHRS and CDR2 YFSETQ. With 5 bases clipped from V and 6 bases from J, the junction kept 14 bases outside the gene matches. The CDR3 loop spans 15 amino acids. CDR3 sequence reads: CASRPGEGEAPEQYF. The CDR3 coding sequence is TGCGCCAGCAGGCCTGGGGAGGGAGAAGCACCCGAGCAGTACTTC.

This clone occurred once. The rearrangement links TRBV7-8 to TRBJ2-5; TRBD2 agrees at 9 bases. V dropped 1 base and J dropped 1; count of bases not matched to a gene: 4. The CDR3 covers 16 residues. Looked up from germline, CDR1 is SGHVS and CDR2 is FQNEAQ. CDR3 in DNA: TGTGCCAGCAGCTTAGGGGGAGCGGGGGGCCAAGAGACCCAGTACTTC. Protein: CASSLGGAGGQETQYF.

The chain has TRBV7-9 and TRBJ1-1, with TRBD1 identical over 7 bases. J was trimmed by 8 bases and V by 5 bases; bases with no gene match: 2. CDR3 length: 11 amino acids. CDR1 and CDR2 from the germline V gene are SEHNR and FQNEAQ (reference sequence). The CDR3 protein is CASSNRGEAFF. In DNA form, the CDR3 reads TGTGCCAGCAGCAACAGGGGAGAAGCTTTCTTT.

The rearrangement uses TRBV9 and TRBJ2-7; 13 positions match TRBD2. J was trimmed by 2 bases and V by 0 bases; bases with no gene match: 2. Germline CDR1 is SGDLS and CDR2 is YYNGEE. The length of the CDR3 is 16 residues. This CDR3 reads CASSVGGTSGTYEQYF. For the CDR3, the DNA is TGTGCCAGCAGCGTAGGAGGGACTAGCGGGACCTACGAGCAGTACTTC.

V and J are TRBV7-2 and TRBJ2-7; the match to TRBD2 covers 13 bases. The CDR3 spans 16 residues. The germline CDR1 and CDR2 sequences are SGHTA and FQGNSA. With V trimmed by 4 bases and J by 4 bases, 7 bases remained unmatched. The CDR3 here is CASSSGLAGPSYEQYF. CDR3 coding DNA: TGTGCCAGCAGCTCGGGACTAGCGGGACCCTCTTACGAGCAGTACTTC.

The chain has TRBV9 and TRBJ2-1; 11 positions match TRBD1. Germline loops: CDR1 SGDLS, CDR2 YYNGEE. This CDR3 is 13 amino acids long. Trimming cost V 3 bases and J 8 bases; bases outside gene matches: 1. The DNA of the CDR3 is TGTGCCAGCAGCGGGACAGGGGGCCATGAGCAGTTCTTC. Translating it yields CASSGTGGHEQFF.

V usage is TRBV28 and J usage is TRBJ2-7; the D is unclear. Germline values: CDR1 MDHEN, CDR2 SYDVKM. The V gene lost 2 bases and the J gene lost 5 bases, with 16 bases spanning the gap. This CDR3 region has 15 residues. Written as DNA, the CDR3 is TGTGCCAGCAGTTTACGACACCCGACGCCAGACGAGCAGTACGTC. Protein: CASSLRHPTPDEQYV.

The chain employs TRBV9 and TRBJ1-2, with D possibly matching TRBD1 (5 bases). The CDR3 length is 14 residues. The V end was cut by 3 bases, the J end by 2 bases, with 11 bases between. The germline V gene has CDR1 SGDLS and CDR2 YYNGEE. The CDR3, as DNA: TGTGCCAGCAGCGCAGGGATTGGGAACTATGGCTACACCTTC. This gives the protein CASSAGIGNYGYTF.

The rearrangement links TRBV25-1 to TRBJ1-2; possible D gene TRBD1, 6 bases. Germline CDR1 MGHDK, CDR2 SYGVNS. The CDR3 consists of 17 residues. Deletions cut 0 bases from V and 4 bases from J, with 18 bases between. The CDR3 sequence is CASSEYGKGGYGYGYTF. DNA of the CDR3: TGTGCCAGCAGTGAATACGGGAAAGGGGGTTACGGCTATGGCTACACCTTC.

The chain uses TRBV29-1 and TRBJ1-2; D unresolved. Germline CDR1 and CDR2: SQVTM and ANQGSEA. V was pared by 2 bases and J by 3 bases, with 7 bases between. CDR3 length: 12 residues. The CDR3 region is CSVETADYGYTF. The CDR3 bases are TGCAGCGTTGAAACAGCAGACTATGGCTACACCTTC.

V is TRBV7-9 and J is TRBJ1-1, with 11 bases lining up with TRBD1. Germline trimming cut 5 bases from V and 5 bases from J; bases unmatched to any gene: 7. The CDR3 contains 15 residues. Germline CDR1 reads SEHNR; CDR2 reads FQNEAQ (reference sequence). CDR3 loop: CASSRPGQGGTEAFF. The CDR3 region has the DNA TGTGCCAGCAGCCGCCCGGGACAGGGGGGAACTGAAGCTTTCTTT.

The V call is TRBV5-1, the J call TRBJ2-7; 11 nucleotides match TRBD2. The CDR3 length is 17 residues. Germline CDR1 is SGHRS and CDR2 is YFSETQ. Unmatched junction bases numbered 9, after V lost 4 bases and J lost 0 bases. CDR3 sequence: CASSQSRTSGFSYEQYV. The CDR3, as DNA: TGCGCCAGCAGCCAATCGCGGACTAGCGGGTTCTCCTACGAGCAGTACGTC.

The chain has TRBV5-1 and TRBJ2-4; TRBD1 matches 9 bases. The germline V gene has CDR1 SGHRS and CDR2 YFSETQ. The CDR3 runs 14 residues. J lost 9 bases, V lost 4 bases, and 8 bases had no gene match. In DNA form, the CDR3 reads TGCGCCAGCAGCATGCTGGACAGGGGAGGCATTCAGTACTTC. It encodes CASSMLDRGGIQYF.

This sequence joins TRBV12-3 or TRBV12-4 and TRBJ1-2, with 8 bases identical to TRBD1. CDR3 length: 13 residues. Losses at the gene ends were 3 bases for V and 8 bases for J; bases not matched to a gene: 5. The CDR3 region is CASSFWTGSGYTF. The CDR3 region has the DNA TGTGCCAGCAGTTTCTGGACAGGGTCAGGCTACACCTTC.

J is TRBJ2-7 and V is TRBV6-5; tentatively, D is TRBD2 (5 bases). Per the germline V gene, CDR1 is MNHEY and CDR2 is SVGAGI. V shed 0 bases and J shed 0 bases, with 12 bases lying between them. CDR3 length equals 16 residues. CDR3 protein: CASSYSFGEGSYEQYF. The CDR3 region has the DNA TGTGCCAGCAGTTACTCTTTCGGGGAAGGCTCCTACGAGCAGTACTTC.

The genes are TRBV10-3 and TRBJ2-7, with 7 positions matching TRBD1. The CDR3 is 13 amino acids. The germline gives CDR1 ENHRY, CDR2 SYGVKD. The junction had 9 bases not matched to a gene; V was cut back by 10 bases and J by 3 bases. This CDR3 is CASRQGLFYEQYF. As DNA, the CDR3 is TGTGCCAGCAGACAGGGCCTTTTCTACGAGCAGTACTTC.

This chain joins TRBV29-1 and TRBJ2-3, with TRBD2 as a possible D gene (6 bases). Germline V gene sequence: CDR1 SQVTM, CDR2 ANQGSEA. There are 15 residues in the CDR3. V was clipped by 1 base and J by 5 bases, with 16 bases between them. The CDR3 reads CSVEGSGGNIDTQYF. Written as DNA, the CDR3 is TGCAGCGTTGAAGGTTCTGGCGGGAATATAGATACGCAGTATTTT.

The rearrangement links TRBV7-9 to TRBJ1-2; D is perhaps TRBD1 (6 bases). Trimming removed 2 bases at V and 4 bases at J, with 20 bases between. There are 17 residues in the CDR3. Germline V CDR1 and CDR2: SEHNR, FQNEAQ (reference sequence). The DNA of the CDR3 is TGTGCCAGCAGCTTACAACAGGGTCGGGTGGGTTTCTATGGCTACACCTTC. It translates to CASSLQQGRVGFYGYTF. Full variable domain (missing parts from reference TRBV7-9 and TRBJ1-2): DTGVSQNPRHKITKRGQNVTFRCDPISEHNRLYWYRQTLGQGPEFLTYFQNEAQLEKSRLLSDRFSAERPKGSFSTLEIQRTEQGDSAMYLCASSLQQGRVGFYGYTFGSGTRLTVV.

This chain joins TRBV7-9 and TRBJ1-1; 7 positions match TRBD1. Germline CDR1 SEHNR, CDR2 FQNEAQ (reference sequence). The junction had 2 bases not matched to a gene; V was cut back by 1 base and J by 6 bases. The CDR3 covers 13 residues. CDR3 residues: CASSLEGAAEAFF. The CDR3 DNA is TGTGCCAGCAGCTTAGAGGGGGCCGCTGAAGCTTTCTTT.

The rearrangement joins TRBV24-1 to TRBJ1-1, with a weak D call TRBD1 (5 bases). Germline V gene sequence: CDR1 KGHDR, CDR2 SFDVKD. V lost 9 bases and J 4 bases, leaving 17 bases between the germline ends. The CDR3 runs to 14 residues. CDR3 sequence: CATPGGEVFTEAFF. CDR3 coding DNA: TGTGCCACCCCTGGGGGGGAGGTATTCACTGAAGCTTTCTTT.

The chain links TRBV7-2 to TRBJ1-1, with 7 bases aligning to TRBD1. Losses at the gene ends were 2 bases for V and 7 bases for J; bases not matched to a gene: 7. The CDR3 is made up of 14 amino acids. CDR1 and CDR2 (germline): SGHTA, FQGNSA. CDR3 amino acids: CASSLTGTAVEAFF. The CDR3 DNA follows: TGTGCCAGCAGCTTAACCGGGACAGCCGTTGAAGCTTTCTTT.

This rearrangement joins TRBV5-1 to TRBJ2-3, with D possibly matching TRBD2 (5 bases). The CDR3 is made up of 15 amino acids. Trimming shortened V by 1 base and J by 2 bases, and 11 bases separated the two germline ends. Germline CDR1 SGHRS, CDR2 YFSETQ. The CDR3: CASSLHGINTDTQYF. The CDR3 DNA is TGCGCCAGCAGCTTGCACGGGATAAACACAGATACGCAGTATTTT.

This clone appeared once. The rearrangement links TRBV2 to TRBJ1-4; D perhaps matches TRBD1 (5 bases). Trimming left V 1 base short and J 6 bases short, with 9 bases between. CDR3 length equals 14 residues. The V gene's germline CDR1 is SNHLY and CDR2 FYNNEI. The CDR3 region is CASSEGAGYEKLFF. In DNA, the CDR3 is TGTGCCAGCAGTGAAGGGGCAGGGTATGAAAAACTGTTTTTT.

J is TRBJ1-2 and V is TRBV4-3; 8 bases align to TRBD1. Germline lookup yields CDR1 LGHNA and CDR2 YSLEER. The CDR3 has 14 residues. Losses at the gene ends were 4 bases for V and 5 bases for J; bases not matched to a gene: 6. Written as DNA, the CDR3 is TGCGCCAGCAGCCCGTCGGACAGGGAGTATGGCTACACCTTC. The encoded protein is CASSPSDREYGYTF.

The V call is TRBV19, the J call TRBJ2-5, with TRBD2 matching 7 bases. CDR1 and CDR2 from the germline V gene are LNHDA and SQIVND (reference sequence). V shed 6 bases and J 2 bases; nucleotides not matched to a gene: 3. The CDR3 loop spans 13 amino acids. CDR3 nucleotides: TGTGCCAGTAGGCCCGGGGGGCAAGAGACCCAGTACTTC. This sequence encodes CASRPGGQETQYF. Combining the CDR3 with reference TRBV19 and TRBJ2-5 gives the whole variable domain DGGITQSPKYLFRKEGQNVTLSCEQNLNHDAMYWYRQDPGQGLRLIYYSQIVNDFQKGDIAEGYSVSREKKESFPLTVTSAQKNPTAFYLCASRPGGQETQYFGPGTRLLVL.